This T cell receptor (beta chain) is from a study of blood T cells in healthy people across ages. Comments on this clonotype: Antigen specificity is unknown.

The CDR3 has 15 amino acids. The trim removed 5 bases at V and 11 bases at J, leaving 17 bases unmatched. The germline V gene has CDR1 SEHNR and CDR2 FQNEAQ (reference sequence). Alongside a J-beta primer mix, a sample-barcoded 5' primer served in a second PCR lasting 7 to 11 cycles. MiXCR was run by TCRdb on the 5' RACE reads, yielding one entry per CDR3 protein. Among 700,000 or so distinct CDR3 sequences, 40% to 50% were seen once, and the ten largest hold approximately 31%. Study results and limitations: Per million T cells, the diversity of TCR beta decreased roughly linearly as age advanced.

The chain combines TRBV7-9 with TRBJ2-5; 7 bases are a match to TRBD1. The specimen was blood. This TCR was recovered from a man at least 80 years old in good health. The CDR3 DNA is TGTGCCAGCAGCCCTCGGGACAGTCCAATTGGTGAGCAGTACTTC. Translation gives CASSPRDSPIGEQYF. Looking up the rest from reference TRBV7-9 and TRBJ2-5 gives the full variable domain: DTGVSQNPRHKITKRGQNVTFRCDPISEHNRLYWYRQTLGQGPEFLTYFQNEAQLEKSRLLSDRFSAERPKGSFSTLEIQRTEQGDSAMYLCASSPRDSPIGEQYFGPGTRLLVL.